Listed below are T cell receptor beta chains from one sample, sequenced in a study of cytomegalovirus exposure and HLA in healthy donors. Here immunoSEQ multiplex PCR was the method, and the copy in TCRdb shows in-frame clones only, minus some. This sample has 120,000 to 150,000 clones, with around 79% found just once. The source material was PBMCs. These receptors came from a man in his forties in good health and CMV-seropositive. Both conserved end residues are part of each CDR3. The D gene is left open where the match is weak. Clone size, where shown, is once, few, many, or a class for clones that have expanded.

TRBJ1-2 | TRBD1 | TRBV4-1 | NA | TGCGCCAGCAGCCTCGCCCTGGACAGGGGAGGGAGTAATGGCTACACCTTC | CASSLALDRGGSNGYTF
TRBJ2-1 | NA | TRBV27 | NA | TGTGCCAGCAGGCCACAGGGTTTTGGGCTCGGGCAGTTCTTC | CASRPQGFGLGQFF
TRBJ2-7 | TRBD1 | TRBV6-1 | NA | TGTGCCAGCAGTGTTACGGACAGGGGACCCTACGAGCAGTACTTC | CASSVTDRGPYEQYF
TRBJ2-2 | TRBD2 | TRBV7-6 | NA | TGTGCCAGCAGCTTAGGTCCACTAGCGGGAGTAATCACCGGGGAGCTGTTTTTT | CASSLGPLAGVITGELFF
TRBJ2-1 | TRBD2 | TRBV15 | NA | TGTGCCACCAGCGGGGGGGGCTCCTACAATGAGCAGTTCTTC | CATSGGGSYNEQFF
TRBJ2-7 | TRBD1 | TRBV5-1 | NA | TGCGCCAGCAGCTACGGACAGGCATCCTACGAGCAGTACTTC | CASSYGQASYEQYF
TRBJ1-5 | TRBD1 | TRBV19 | NA | TGTGCCAGTTCCCCCCCCCGGCAGGGGGTTGTGAGCAATCAGCCCCAGCATTTT | CASSPPRQGVVSNQPQHF
TRBJ2-3 | TRBD2 | TRBV5-4 | NA | TGTGCCAGCAGCGAGGGACTAGCGGGGATGACAGATACGCAGTATTTT | CASSEGLAGMTDTQYF
TRBJ1-1 | NA | TRBV18 | NA | TGTGCCAGCTCATATTCCGACGGAGGCACTGAAGCTTTCTTT | CASSYSDGGTEAFF
TRBJ2-7 | NA | TRBV5-1 | once | TGCGCCAGCCGACTCGACCACTACGAGCAGTACTTC | CASRLDHYEQYF
TRBJ2-7 | NA | TRBV11-3 | NA | TGTGCCAGCAGCTATCAACAGGGCTACGAGCAGTACTTC | CASSYQQGYEQYF
TRBJ1-1 | TRBD1 | TRBV29-1 | NA | TGCAGCGTTGAGGACAGGGGAAGTGAAGCTTTCTTT | CSVEDRGSEAFF
TRBJ1-1 | NA | TRBV7-7 | NA | TGTGCCAGCAGTCCCACGCACGGGGGAGAAGCTTTCTTT | CASSPTHGGEAFF
TRBJ2-1 | TRBD1 | TRBV7-9 | NA | TGTGCCAGCAGGCAGACCCGGGACAGGGGGTCCGATGAGCAGTTCTTC | CASRQTRDRGSDEQFF
TRBJ2-1 | TRBD2 | TRBV6-1 | NA | TGTGCCAGCAGTGGACTAGCGGGGTACAATGAGCAGTTCTTC | CASSGLAGYNEQFF
TRBJ2-5 | NA | TRBV28 | NA | TGTGCCAGCAGTTTCGGTGGGGGGGCAGAGACCCAGTACTTC | CASSFGGGAETQYF
TRBJ2-2 | NA | TRBV4-2 | once | TGTGCCAGCAGCCAAGGGGAGGCGGGGTACACCGGGGAGCTGTTTTTT | CASSQGEAGYTGELFF